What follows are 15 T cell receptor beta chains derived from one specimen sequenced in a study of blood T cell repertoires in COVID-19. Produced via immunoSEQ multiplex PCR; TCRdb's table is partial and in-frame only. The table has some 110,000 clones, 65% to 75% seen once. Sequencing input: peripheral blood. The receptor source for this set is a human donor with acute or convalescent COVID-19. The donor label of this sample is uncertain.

CDR3 sequence: CAWSRWAGADGYTF. CDR3 sequence (DNA): TGTGCCTGGAGTCGGTGGGCGGGGGCAGATGGCTACACCTTC. The rearrangement links TRBV30 to TRBJ1-2; D may be TRBD1 (6 bases). Germline CDR1 and CDR2: GTSNPN and SVGIG (reference sequence). There are 14 residues in the CDR3. V gave up 2 bases and J gave up 6 bases, with 16 bases separating them. The entire variable domain, with the rest obtained from reference TRBV30 and TRBJ1-2, is as follows: SQTIHQWPATLVQPVGSPLSLECTVEGTSNPNLYWYRQAAGRGLQLLFYSVGIGQISSEVPQNLSASRPQDRQFILSSKKLLLSDSGFYLCAWSRWAGADGYTFGSGTRLTVV.

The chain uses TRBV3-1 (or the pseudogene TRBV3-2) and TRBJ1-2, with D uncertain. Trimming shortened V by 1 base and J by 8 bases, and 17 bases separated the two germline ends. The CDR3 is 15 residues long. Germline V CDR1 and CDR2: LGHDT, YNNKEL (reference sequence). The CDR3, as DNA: TGTGCCAGCAGCCAAGGGCAGGCCGCGGGAAAGGGCTACACCTTC. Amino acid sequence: CASSQGQAAGKGYTF.

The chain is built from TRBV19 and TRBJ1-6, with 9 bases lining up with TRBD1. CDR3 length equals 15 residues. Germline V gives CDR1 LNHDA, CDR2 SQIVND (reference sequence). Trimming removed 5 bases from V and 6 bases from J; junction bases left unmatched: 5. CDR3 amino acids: CASSATQGANSPLHF. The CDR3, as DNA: TGTGCCAGTAGTGCGACACAGGGGGCTAATTCACCCCTCCACTTT.

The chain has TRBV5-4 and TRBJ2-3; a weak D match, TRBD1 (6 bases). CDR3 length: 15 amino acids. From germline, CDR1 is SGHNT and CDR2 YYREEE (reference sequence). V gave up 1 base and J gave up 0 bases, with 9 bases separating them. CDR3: CASSLTGQSTDTQYF. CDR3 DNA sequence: TGTGCCAGCAGCTTGACCGGACAGAGCACAGATACGCAGTATTTT.

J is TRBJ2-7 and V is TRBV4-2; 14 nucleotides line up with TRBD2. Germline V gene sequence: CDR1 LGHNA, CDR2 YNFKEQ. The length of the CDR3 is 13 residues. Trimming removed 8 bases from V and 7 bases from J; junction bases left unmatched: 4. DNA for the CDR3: TGTGCCAGCCGGGGACTAGCGGGGGTAGAGCAGTACTTC. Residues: CASRGLAGVEQYF.

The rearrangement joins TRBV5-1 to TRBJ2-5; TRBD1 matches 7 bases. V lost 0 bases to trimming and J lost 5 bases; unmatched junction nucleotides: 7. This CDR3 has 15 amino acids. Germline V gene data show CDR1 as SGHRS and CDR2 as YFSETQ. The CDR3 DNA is TGCGCCAGCAGCTTGGGACAGGGTAGGGAGGAGACCCAGTACTTC. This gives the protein CASSLGQGREETQYF.

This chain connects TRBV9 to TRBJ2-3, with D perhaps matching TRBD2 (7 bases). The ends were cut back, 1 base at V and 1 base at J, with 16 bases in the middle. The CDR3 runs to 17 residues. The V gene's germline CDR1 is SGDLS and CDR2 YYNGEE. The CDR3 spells CASSVTWGGGGTDTQYF. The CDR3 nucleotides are TGTGCCAGCAGCGTAACTTGGGGCGGGGGCGGCACAGATACGCAGTATTTT.

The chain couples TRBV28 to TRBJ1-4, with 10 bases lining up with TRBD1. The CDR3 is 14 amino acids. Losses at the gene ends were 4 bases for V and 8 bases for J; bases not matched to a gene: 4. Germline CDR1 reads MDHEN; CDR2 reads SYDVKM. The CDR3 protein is CASSSPGQGEKLFF. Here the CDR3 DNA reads TGTGCCAGCAGTTCCCCGGGACAGGGGGAAAAACTGTTTTTT.

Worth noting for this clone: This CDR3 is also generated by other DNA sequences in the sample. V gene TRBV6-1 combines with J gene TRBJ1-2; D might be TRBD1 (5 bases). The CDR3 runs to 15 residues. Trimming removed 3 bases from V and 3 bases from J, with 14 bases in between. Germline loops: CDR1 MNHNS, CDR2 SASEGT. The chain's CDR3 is CASSDPGGWDYGYTF. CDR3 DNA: TGTGCCAGCAGTGATCCCGGGGGTTGGGACTATGGCTACACCTTC.

CDR3 sequence: CASSPRMEGTEAFF. DNA of the CDR3: TGTGCCAGCAGTCCTCGGATGGAGGGCACTGAAGCTTTCTTT. The J gene is TRBJ1-1, the V gene TRBV11-2; D remains unclear. V was cut by 6 bases and J by 4 bases, with 15 bases left in between. The CDR3 has 14 amino acids. Germline CDR1 and CDR2: SGHAT and FQNNGV.

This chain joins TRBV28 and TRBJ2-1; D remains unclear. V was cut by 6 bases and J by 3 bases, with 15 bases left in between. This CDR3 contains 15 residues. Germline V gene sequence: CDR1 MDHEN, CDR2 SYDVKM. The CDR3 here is CASSHLSENYNEQFF. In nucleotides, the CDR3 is TGTGCCAGCAGCCACCTCAGCGAAAACTACAATGAGCAGTTCTTC.

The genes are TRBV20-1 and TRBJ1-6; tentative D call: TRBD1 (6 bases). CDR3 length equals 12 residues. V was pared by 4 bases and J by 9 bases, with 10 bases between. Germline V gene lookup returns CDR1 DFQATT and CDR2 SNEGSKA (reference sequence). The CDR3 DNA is TGCAGTGCTAATGAGGGGGGTTCACCCCTCCACTTT. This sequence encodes CSANEGGSPLHF.

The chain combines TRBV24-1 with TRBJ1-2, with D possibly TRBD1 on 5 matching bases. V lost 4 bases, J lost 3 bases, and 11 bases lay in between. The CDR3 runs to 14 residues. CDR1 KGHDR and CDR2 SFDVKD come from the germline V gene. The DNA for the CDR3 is TGTGCCACCAGTGAAACAGGAGATGACTATGGCTACACCTTC. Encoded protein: CATSETGDDYGYTF.

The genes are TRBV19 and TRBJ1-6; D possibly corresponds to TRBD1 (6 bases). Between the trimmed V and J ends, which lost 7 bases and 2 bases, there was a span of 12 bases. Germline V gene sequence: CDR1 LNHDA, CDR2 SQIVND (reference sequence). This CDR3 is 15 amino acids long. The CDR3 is CASTRGDTYNSPLHF. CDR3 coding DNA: TGTGCCAGTACCAGGGGCGACACCTATAATTCACCCCTCCACTTT. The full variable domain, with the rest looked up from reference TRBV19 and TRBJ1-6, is DGGITQSPKYLFRKEGQNVTLSCEQNLNHDAMYWYRQDPGQGLRLIYYSQIVNDFQKGDIAEGYSVSREKKESFPLTVTSAQKNPTAFYLCASTRGDTYNSPLHFGNGTRLTVT.

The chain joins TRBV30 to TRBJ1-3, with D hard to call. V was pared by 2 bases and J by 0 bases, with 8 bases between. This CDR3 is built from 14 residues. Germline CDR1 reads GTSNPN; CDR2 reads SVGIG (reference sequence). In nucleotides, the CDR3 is TGTGCCTGGAGTCCTCTAAGCTCTGGAAACACCATATATTTT. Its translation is CAWSPLSSGNTIYF.